This is a list of T cell receptor beta chains from one sample in a study of cytomegalovirus exposure and HLA in healthy donors. Assay used: immunoSEQ multiplex PCR; TCRdb lists only in-frame clones, some missing. The table includes some 150,000 clones, around 80% detected once. The sample consisted of PBMCs. These receptors originate from a middle-aged man in good health and CMV-seropositive. The CDR3 runs from the conserved cysteine through the conserved F or W. A D gene is named only where the DNA matches it firmly. The size field is filled for only some rows; it gives once, few, many or a size class.

TRBV10-3	.	.	13	TRBJ1-5	CAIKGQGDQPQHF	TGTGCCATCAAAGGCCAGGGCGATCAGCCCCAGCATTTT
TRBV10-2	few	.	14	TRBJ1-5	CASSEMGGAQPQHF	TGCGCCAGCAGTGAGATGGGAGGTGCTCAGCCCCAGCATTTT
TRBV27	.	TRBD2	16	TRBJ2-3	CASSPYSGFSADTQYF	TGTGCCAGCAGCCCATATAGCGGGTTCAGCGCAGATACGCAGTATTTT
TRBV5-8	.	.	15	TRBJ2-2	CASPRPTTNTGELFF	TGTGCCAGCCCCAGACCGACAACGAACACCGGGGAGCTGTTTTTT
TRBV28	.	.	16	TRBJ2-2	CASSPSGQANTGELFF	TGTGCCAGCAGTCCAAGCGGGCAAGCGAACACCGGGGAGCTGTTTTTT
TRBV27	.	.	17	TRBJ2-5	CASSLRLAEDSKETQYF	TGTGCCAGCAGTTTACGGTTAGCGGAGGATTCAAAAGAGACCCAGTACTTC
TRBV27	.	TRBD2	16	TRBJ2-1	CASSLSAGGPGNEQFF	TGTGCCAGCAGTTTATCAGCGGGGGGGCCTGGTAATGAGCAGTTCTTC
TRBV27	.	.	15	TRBJ1-1	CASSIQQGINTEAFF	TGTGCCAGCAGTATCCAGCAGGGGATCAACACTGAAGCTTTCTTT
TRBV4-3	few	.	15	TRBJ2-1	CASSQDQGGYNEQFF	TGCGCCAGCAGCCAAGATCAGGGGGGCTACAATGAGCAGTTCTTC
TRBV5-1	few	.	15	TRBJ1-3	CASSLEVGKGNTIYF	TGCGCCAGCAGCTTGGAGGTGGGCAAGGGAAACACCATATATTTT
TRBV2	few	.	14	TRBJ1-4	CASSTTALNEKLFF	TGTGCCAGCAGTACGACAGCGCTTAATGAAAAACTGTTTTTT
TRBV2	.	.	15	TRBJ2-3	CASRYGHSHTDTQYF	TGTGCCAGCAGATATGGACACTCCCACACAGATACGCAGTATTTT
TRBV25-1	.	.	14	TRBJ2-5	CASSEPRGQETQYF	TGTGCCAGCAGTGAGCCCCGGGGCCAAGAGACCCAGTACTTC
TRBV7-2	.	.	14	TRBJ1-2	CASSLTDFNYGYTF	TGTGCCAGCAGCTTAACTGATTTCAACTATGGCTACACCTTC